This TCR beta chain was sequenced in a study of cytomegalovirus exposure and HLA in healthy donors. With 60 Vbeta and 13 Jbeta primers, the PCR was carried out. Assay used: immunoSEQ multiplex PCR; TCRdb lists only in-frame clones, some missing. The profile shows 90,000 to 100,000 clones, around 79% of them singletons. With regard to this clone: What it binds is not known.

Per germline, CDR1 WNHNN and CDR2 SYGVQD (reference sequence). The CDR3 consists of 14 residues. J gave up 4 bases and V 6 bases, and 2 bases lay outside the gene matches. Study-level results: Apart from CMV serostatus, no immune exposure information was available. Researchers counted approximately 160 TCR beta chains as cytomegalovirus-associated.

The TCR was taken from a woman between 40 and 50 years old in good health and CMV-seronegative. The J gene is TRBJ2-2, the V gene TRBV10-1; TRBD1 matches 10 bases. The sequenced sample consisted of PBMCs. The CDR3 coding sequence is TGCGCCAGCAGAGGACAGGGGGTCACCGGGGAGCTGTTTTTT. It is translated as CASRGQGVTGELFF.